These 20 T cell receptor beta chains were sequenced from one sample in a study of control samples from healthy donors and cancer patients. Only in-frame clones appear in the TCRdb table, and some are missing; sequencing was by immunoSEQ multiplex PCR. Seen here are 100,000 to 150,000 clones, over 85% observed once, and the top ten hold approximately 4%. Input material: blood. These receptors all come from a man aged 25-45 years in good health.

The genes are TRBV20-1 and TRBJ1-1; TRBD1 matches 8 bases. The germline V gene has CDR1 DFQATT and CDR2 SNEGSKA (reference sequence). V shed 3 bases and J 4 bases; nucleotides not matched to a gene: 4. This CDR3 contains 13 residues. CDR3 protein: CSASQTGVTEAFF. The CDR3 bases are TGCAGTGCTAGTCAGACAGGGGTCACTGAAGCTTTCTTT.

The CDR3: CASSLAVTGQETQYF. The CDR3 DNA sequence: TGTGCCAGCAGCTTGGCCGTCACAGGGCAAGAGACCCAGTACTTC. J is TRBJ2-5 and V is TRBV5-4, with D perhaps matching TRBD1 (6 bases). Germline CDR1 SGHNT, CDR2 YYREEE (reference sequence). V gave up 0 bases and J gave up 2 bases, with 11 bases separating them. The CDR3 has 15 residues. The complete variable domain, with remaining parts taken from reference TRBV5-4 and TRBJ2-5, reads ETGVTQSPTHLIKTRGQQVTLRCSSQSGHNTVSWYQQALGQGPQFIFQYYREEENGRGNFPPRFSGLQFPNYSSELNVNALELDDSALYLCASSLAVTGQETQYFGPGTRLLVL.

The gene calls are TRBV4-3 and TRBJ1-1; no clear D gene. The CDR3 has 15 amino acids. Germline-derived CDR1 and CDR2 are LGHNA and YSLEER. V shed 4 bases and J shed 0 bases, with 12 bases lying between them. The CDR3 coding sequence is TGCGCCAGCAGCCGAGATCGAAGAGTGAACACTGAAGCTTTCTTT. Protein: CASSRDRRVNTEAFF.

This chain uses TRBV6-2 or TRBV6-3 with TRBJ2-7; 14 bases fit TRBD2. V lost 5 bases to trimming and J lost 4 bases; unmatched junction nucleotides: 4. The CDR3 totals 15 residues. Germline V gene sequence: CDR1 MNHEY, CDR2 SVGEGT. The CDR3 DNA reads as TGTGCCAGCAGTGGACTAGCGGGGGGCTCTTACGAGCAGTACTTC. Translated: CASSGLAGGSYEQYF.

CDR3 sequence reads: CASSPVGGGNTIYF. CDR3 nucleotide sequence: TGTGCCAGCAGCCCTGTCGGGGGTGGAAACACCATATATTTT. The rearrangement links TRBV7-2 to TRBJ1-3, with D perhaps TRBD1 (5 bases). V was pared by 5 bases and J by 3 bases, with 11 bases between. The CDR3 covers 14 residues. The V gene's germline CDR1 is SGHTA and CDR2 FQGNSA.

The rearrangement joins TRBV19 to TRBJ2-7, with a possible D match to TRBD1 (5 bases). V lost 1 base to trimming and J lost 4 bases, with 11 bases between them. The CDR3 runs 14 residues. Germline lookup yields CDR1 LNHDA and CDR2 SQIVND (reference sequence). The CDR3 region is CASSIGGASYEQYF. CDR3 in DNA: TGTGCCAGTAGTATAGGGGGCGCGTCTTACGAGCAGTACTTC.

About this clone: Sequence at one end of the junction differs from germline and may be a read error. This CDR3 reads CASSTKFLF. The CDR3 bases are TGTGCCAGCAGCACAAAGTTTTTGTTC. This chain links TRBV7-9 with TRBJ1-1, with D unclear. CDR1 and CDR2 (germline): SEHNR, FQNEAQ (reference sequence). CDR3 length equals 9 residues.

The chain has TRBV4-3 and TRBJ2-7; possibly TRBD1 for D (6 bases). CDR1 and CDR2 from the germline V gene are LGHNA and YSLEER. The CDR3 spans 15 residues. Trimming left V 3 bases short and J 6 bases short, with 18 bases between. This chain's CDR3 is CASSQLTRGSSEQYF. The CDR3 DNA reads as TGCGCCAGCAGCCAGCTGACCAGGGGAAGCAGCGAGCAGTACTTC.

This rearrangement joins TRBV29-1 to TRBJ1-2; 8 nucleotides agree with TRBD1. This CDR3 is built from 14 residues. After removal of 3 bases from V and 4 bases from J, the junction contained 7 bases not matched to a gene. Germline V lookup: CDR1 SQVTM, CDR2 ANQGSEA. CDR3 in DNA: TGCAGCGTTGACGACAGGGGAGGCGTCTATGGCTACACCTTC. Encoded protein: CSVDDRGGVYGYTF.

The chain uses TRBV4-3 and TRBJ2-3; TRBD2 aligns across 10 bases. With 3 bases clipped from V and 0 bases from J, the junction kept 0 bases outside the gene matches. This CDR3 region has 15 residues. CDR1 and CDR2 (germline): LGHNA, YSLEER. The CDR3 bases are TGCGCCAGCAGCCATAGCGGGGGGAGCACAGATACGCAGTATTTT. Amino acids: CASSHSGGSTDTQYF.

The chain combines TRBV6-5 with TRBJ2-7, with 9 bases fitting TRBD2. Germline CDR1 MNHEY, CDR2 SVGAGI. V shed 0 bases, J shed 1 base, and the junction held 1 base outside the gene matches. The CDR3 consists of 15 residues. The CDR3 here is CASSYSSGGSYEQYF. CDR3 nucleotides: TGTGCCAGCAGTTACTCTAGCGGGGGTTCCTACGAGCAGTACTTC.

The V call is TRBV6-5, the J call TRBJ2-2; 7 bases agree with TRBD1. The CDR3 runs to 15 residues. Germline-derived CDR1 and CDR2 are MNHEY and SVGAGI. J lost 1 base, V lost 2 bases, and 1 base had no gene match. Here the CDR3 reads CASSYRDRNTGELFF. In DNA, the CDR3 is TGTGCCAGCAGTTACCGGGACAGGAACACCGGGGAGCTGTTTTTT.

The J gene is TRBJ1-1, the V gene TRBV19; no clear D. This CDR3 spans 13 amino acids. The germline CDR1 and CDR2 sequences are LNHDA and SQIVND (reference sequence). V lost 3 bases and J 1 base, leaving 6 bases between the germline ends. For the CDR3, the DNA is TGTGCCAGTAGTATTCTTCCGAACACTGAAGCTTTCTTT. Its protein is CASSILPNTEAFF.

A few counts support this clone. The genes are TRBV6-5 and TRBJ2-7; 11 bases map to TRBD2. The CDR3 is 15 residues long. V lost 5 bases to trimming and J lost 7 bases; unmatched junction nucleotides: 10. CDR1 is MNHEY, CDR2 SVGAGI, per germline. The DNA of the CDR3 is TGTGCCAGCAGTAGGTCGACTAGCGGGGCATCTGAGCAGTACTTC. Its protein is CASSRSTSGASEQYF.

The gene calls are TRBV27 and TRBJ2-1; possible D gene TRBD2, 5 bases. Trimming stripped 5 bases from V and 0 bases from J, with 14 bases between. Germline values: CDR1 MNHEY, CDR2 SMNVEV (reference sequence). This CDR3 has 16 amino acids. CDR3 nucleotides: TGTGCCAGCAGTCCGGGTCGGGATAGCTCCTACAATGAGCAGTTCTTC. Its translation: CASSPGRDSSYNEQFF.

The chain joins TRBV15 to TRBJ1-6; 9 nucleotides line up with TRBD1. Germline CDR1 LNHNV, CDR2 YYDKDF (reference sequence). This CDR3 is 14 amino acids long. Trimming took 6 bases from V and 8 from J; bases not matched to a gene: 5. CDR3 sequence: CATSRDRDYSPLHF. CDR3 nucleotides: TGTGCCACCAGTCGGGACAGGGATTATTCACCCCTCCACTTT.

This chain connects TRBV6-5 to TRBJ2-1; D is perhaps TRBD2 (6 bases). The CDR3 has 13 residues. The germline gives CDR1 MNHEY, CDR2 SVGAGI. Between the trimmed V and J ends, which lost 6 bases and 9 bases, there was a span of 15 bases. This chain's CDR3 is CASRLTSNAEQFF. The DNA of the CDR3 is TGTGCCAGCAGATTAACTAGCAATGCTGAGCAGTTCTTC.

The genes are TRBV4-1 and TRBJ1-4; D unclear. Per germline, CDR1 MGHRA and CDR2 YSYEKL. Trimming removed 0 bases at V and 3 bases at J, with 11 bases between. There are 16 residues in the CDR3. The CDR3: CASSQDEGRANEKLFF. The DNA for the CDR3 is TGCGCCAGCAGCCAAGATGAGGGCCGGGCTAATGAAAAACTGTTTTTT.

CDR3 bases: TGTGCCAGCAGTGAGGGCCAGGGCTATGGCTACACCTTC. As protein: CASSEGQGYGYTF. The chain employs TRBV25-1 and TRBJ1-2; TRBD1 might be the D (5 bases). The length of the CDR3 is 13 residues. Trimming removed 3 bases from V and 4 bases from J, with 9 bases in between. The germline CDR1 and CDR2 sequences are MGHDK and SYGVNS.

DNA for the CDR3: TGTGCCAGCAGCTCCTCTACAGACAGGGTGGACGAGCAGTACTTC. The encoded protein is CASSSSTDRVDEQYF. The chain uses TRBV13 and TRBJ2-7; 7 bases match TRBD1. This CDR3 comprises 15 residues. Germline V gene sequence: CDR1 PRHDT, CDR2 FYEKMQ (reference sequence). J lost 5 bases, V lost 4 bases, and 11 bases had no gene match.